The TCR beta chain under discussion was sequenced for a study of prognosis after radiotherapy for stage I lung cancer (dated by TCRdb to the early 2020s). Study-level background: Between April 2018 and early 2019, roughly 18 patients with stage I NSCLC were enrolled in Nanjing, China. Newly diagnosed primary stage I lung tumors occurred in approximately 15 patients, and oligometastatic NSCLC after surgical resection of the primary tumor occurred in 4 or 5. All patients were regarded as medically inoperable, because of comorbidities in over 10 patients and refusal of surgery in more than 5 patients. The cohort was made up of about a dozen men and more than five women, with a median age of around 74 years and an age range of 53 to 84 years. Squamous cell carcinoma histology was identified in six to eight patients, and adenocarcinoma histology was identified in fewer than 15 patients. SBRT was given in 3 to 5 fractions with a biologically effective dose of at least 100 Gy, using image-guided IMRT or VMAT. SBRT was not combined with any concurrent therapy in any patient. Distant metastases were developed by four of the 19 patients after SBRT, at a median of around seven months, whereas no significant progression was observed in the other 15 patients. Peripheral blood TCR beta repertoires were profiled in stage I NSCLC patients before and after stereotactic body radiotherapy, and the repertoires were related to distant failure. The study took one blood sample before SBRT and one after SBRT from each of 19 patients and sequenced all 40 or so samples. Results and caveats for the whole study, not just this receptor: The small cohort and short follow-up limited the study, so independent validation of the findings is needed. After SBRT, the number of unique TCR clones decreased (median about 10,000 before versus some 6,400 after; Wilcoxon paired P=0.011). Tumor specificity of expanded TCR clones was not determined. Post-SBRT Shannon entropy and its change from baseline were lower in patients who developed distant metastases; baseline Shannon entropy was not associated with metastases. TRBV and TRBJ usage frequencies reportedly differed by metastasis status, in two V genes at baseline and in roughly 9 V and two J genes after SBRT. All reported P values were unadjusted for multiple comparisons.

This clonotype was detected many times. Its antigen remains unidentified. No base-level quality is on record; no much larger clone is a single base apart. No patient had a history of other malignancies or prior chemotherapy or radiotherapy, and all had node-negative disease on CT and PET/CT. At each of the two time points, 6 to 7 milliliters of peripheral venous blood were collected into EDTA tubes. Ficoll-Paque Plus density-gradient centrifugation was used to isolate PBMCs. Samples were stored at -80°C immediately after collection until analysis. Two rounds of multiplex PCR were performed to amplify the TCR beta CDR3 region from genomic DNA. The first PCR round used primers specific to each TRBV and TRBJ gene, with sequences filed in Chinese patent CN105087789A. Universal primers were used in the second PCR round. The Roche High Pure PCR Template Preparation Kit was used to extract genomic DNA from frozen PBMCs. The libraries underwent paired-end sequencing with 151 bp reads on an Illumina HiSeq 3000. In the source study's methods: Raw reads lacking the multiplex PCR primer sequences were removed with CutAdapt. Using PEAR, the high-quality paired reads were merged into contigs. MiXCR assigned TRB V, D and J gene segments to each contig by aligning to reference sequences. To remove sequencing errors, CDR3 sequences were clustered according to base quality and sequence similarity. Diversity was calculated as Shannon entropy divided by the natural log of the number of productive TCR sequences. To get clonality, Shannon entropy was divided by the natural log of the number of unique clonotypes, and that result was subtracted from one. Using the Youden index from ROC curves, the researchers picked the repertoire-metric cut-offs for progression-free survival, and all analyses were carried out in R 3.5.3. Using fastp at Q25 and MiXCR, TCRdb reprocessed the public reads and kept productive beta chains. Merged by CDR3 protein, the rows form single entries marked with the most common genes and DNA. The V and J calls come from TCRdb's annotation, not from the publication. This sample is represented by approximately 13,000 distinct CDR3 sequences; around 33% of them were singletons. Jointly, the top ten make up 25% to 30% of the sample.

Trimming costs V 4 bases and J 2 bases, and their ends lie 16 bases apart. Per the germline V gene, MGHRA is the CDR1 and YSYEKL is the CDR2. The CDR3 numbers 16 residues from cysteine through phenylalanine. Just the 48-base CDR3 DNA is kept, in frame starting at base 1. Sequences were derived from PBMCs, sampled before or after stereotactic body radiation therapy (not recorded which). This receptor was taken from a donor older than 45 with non-small cell lung cancer. The chain is made from TRBV4-1 and TRBJ2-3; a weak D assignment points to TRBD1 (9 bases agree). The nucleotide sequence reads TGCGCCAGCAGCCCCGGGGGGGACAGGGCCACAGATACGCAGTATTTT. The translation is CASSPGGDRATDTQYF.